This T cell receptor (beta chain) was found in a study of blood T cell repertoires in COVID-19. Study-wide context: Samples of COVID-19 (acute and convalescent) were obtained from the United States, Italy and Spain.

The table came from immunoSEQ multiplex PCR; TCRdb's copy has only in-frame clones and leaves some out. The sample consists of approximately 96,000 clones, roughly 90% of them appearing once. The CDR3 is 14 residues long. V lost 2 bases to trimming and J lost 1 base, with 9 bases between them. Germline CDR1 reads SGHDT; CDR2 reads YYEEEE. This rearrangement joins TRBV5-6 to TRBJ1-1; D gene uncertain. The TCR originated in a man in his sixties with acute or convalescent COVID-19. Sequenced: peripheral blood. The CDR3 sequence: CASSFRGPNTEAFF. CDR3 bases: TGTGCCAGCAGCTTCAGAGGGCCGAACACTGAAGCTTTCTTT.